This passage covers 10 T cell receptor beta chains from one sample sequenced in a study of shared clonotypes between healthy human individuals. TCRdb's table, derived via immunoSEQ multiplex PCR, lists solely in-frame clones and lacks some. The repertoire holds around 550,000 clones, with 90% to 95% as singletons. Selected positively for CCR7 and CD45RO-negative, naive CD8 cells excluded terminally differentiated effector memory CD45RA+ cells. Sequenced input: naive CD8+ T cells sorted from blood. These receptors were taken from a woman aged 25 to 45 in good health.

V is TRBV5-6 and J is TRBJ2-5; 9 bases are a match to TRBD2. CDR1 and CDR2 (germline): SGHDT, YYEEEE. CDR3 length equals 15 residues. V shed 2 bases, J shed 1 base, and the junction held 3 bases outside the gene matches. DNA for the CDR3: TGTGCCAGCAGCTTCGAGCGGGGGGTCCAAGAGACCCAGTACTTC. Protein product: CASSFERGVQETQYF.

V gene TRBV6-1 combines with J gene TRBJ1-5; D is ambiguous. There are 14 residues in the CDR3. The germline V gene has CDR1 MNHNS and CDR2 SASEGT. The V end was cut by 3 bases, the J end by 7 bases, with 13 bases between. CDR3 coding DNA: TGTGCCAGCAGTGAGTTTGGGGTAAGACAGCCCCAGCATTTT. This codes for CASSEFGVRQPQHF.

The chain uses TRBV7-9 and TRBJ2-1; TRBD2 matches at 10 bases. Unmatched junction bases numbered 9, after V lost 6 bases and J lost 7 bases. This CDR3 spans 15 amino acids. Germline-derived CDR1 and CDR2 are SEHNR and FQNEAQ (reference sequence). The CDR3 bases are TGTGCCAGCAGTCCCGCCGGGACTAGCGAGAATGAGCAGTTCTTC. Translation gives CASSPAGTSENEQFF.

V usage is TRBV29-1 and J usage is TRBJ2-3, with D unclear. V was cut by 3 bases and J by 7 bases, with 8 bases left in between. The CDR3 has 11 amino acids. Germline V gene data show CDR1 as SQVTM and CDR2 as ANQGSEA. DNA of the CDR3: TGCAGCGTTGATGGGTTGCATACGCAGTATTTT. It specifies CSVDGLHTQYF.

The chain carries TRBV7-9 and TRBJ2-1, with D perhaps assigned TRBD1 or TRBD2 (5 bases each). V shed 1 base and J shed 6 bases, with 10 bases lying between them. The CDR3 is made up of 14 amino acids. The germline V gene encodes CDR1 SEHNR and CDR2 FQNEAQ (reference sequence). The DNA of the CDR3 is TGTGCCAGCAGCTTAGATCCCGGGACCAATGAGCAGTTCTTC. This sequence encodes CASSLDPGTNEQFF.

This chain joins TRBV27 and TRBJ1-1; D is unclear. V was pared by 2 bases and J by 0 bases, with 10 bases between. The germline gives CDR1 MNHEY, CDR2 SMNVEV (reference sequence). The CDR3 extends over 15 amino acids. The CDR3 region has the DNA TGTGCCAGCAGTTTAATTGCGAGCATGAACACTGAAGCTTTCTTT. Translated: CASSLIASMNTEAFF.

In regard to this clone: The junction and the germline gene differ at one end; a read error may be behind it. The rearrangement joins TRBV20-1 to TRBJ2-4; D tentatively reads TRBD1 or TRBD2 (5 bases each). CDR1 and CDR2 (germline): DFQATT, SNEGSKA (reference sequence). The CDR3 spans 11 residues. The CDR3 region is CSAITRGGWGF. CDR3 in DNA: TGCAGTGCTATCACCCGGGGCGGTTGGGGCTTC.

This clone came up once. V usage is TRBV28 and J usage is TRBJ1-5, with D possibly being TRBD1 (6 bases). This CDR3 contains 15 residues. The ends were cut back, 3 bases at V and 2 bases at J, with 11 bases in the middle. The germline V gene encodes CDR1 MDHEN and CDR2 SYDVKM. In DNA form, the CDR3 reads TGTGCCAGCAGTTTGGGGGGGCGCGGCAATCAGCCCCAGCATTTT. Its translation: CASSLGGRGNQPQHF.

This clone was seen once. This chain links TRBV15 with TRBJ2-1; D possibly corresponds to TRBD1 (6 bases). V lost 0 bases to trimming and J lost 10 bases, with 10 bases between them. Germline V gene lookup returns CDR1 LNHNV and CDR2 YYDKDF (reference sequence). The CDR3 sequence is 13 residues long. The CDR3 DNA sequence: TGTGCCACCAGCAGAGACAGGGGTGTAGAGCAGTTCTTC. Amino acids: CATSRDRGVEQFF. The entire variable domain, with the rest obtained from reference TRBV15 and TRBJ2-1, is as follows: DAMVIQNPRYQVTQFGKPVTLSCSQTLNHNVMYWYQQKSSQAPKLLFHYYDKDFNNEADTPDNFQSRRPNTSFCFLDIRSPGLGDTAMYLCATSRDRGVEQFFGPGTRLTVL.

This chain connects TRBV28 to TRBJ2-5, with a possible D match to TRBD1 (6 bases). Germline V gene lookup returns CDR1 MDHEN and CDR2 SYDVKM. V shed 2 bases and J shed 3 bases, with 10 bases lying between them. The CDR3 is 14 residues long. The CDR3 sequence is CASSLTGKEETQYF. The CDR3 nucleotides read TGTGCCAGCAGTTTAACAGGGAAGGAAGAGACCCAGTACTTC.